These 19 T cell receptor beta chains were all obtained from the same sample, sequenced in a study of T cell responses to AZD1222 COVID-19 vaccine. Clones were read by immunoSEQ multiplex PCR, and TCRdb kept only the in-frame ones, dropping some. The repertoire has 140,000 to 150,000 clones, 80% to 95% of them found once; the top ten carry more than 3%. Material: peripheral blood, obtained on day 0 of AZD1222 vaccination. The receptors come from an adult in good health.

The chain has TRBV19 and TRBJ2-1; 13 positions agree with TRBD2. Germline CDR1 LNHDA, CDR2 SQIVND (reference sequence). V lost 4 bases and J lost 4; bases outside the gene matches: 1. This CDR3 spans 15 amino acids. CDR3 amino acids: CASSRGLAGYNEQFF. The CDR3 region has the DNA TGTGCCAGTAGTAGGGGACTAGCGGGATACAATGAGCAGTTCTTC.

This sequence joins TRBV3-1 (or the pseudogene TRBV3-2) and TRBJ1-5, with D perhaps matching TRBD1 (5 bases). The germline V gene has CDR1 LGHDT and CDR2 YNNKEL (reference sequence). This CDR3 comprises 18 residues. V was cut by 1 base and J by 2 bases, with 18 bases left in between. DNA of the CDR3: TGTGCCAGCAGCCAAGGTGGGGGGGACGGCCCCGGCAATCAGCCCCAGCATTTT. Protein product: CASSQGGGDGPGNQPQHF.

This chain connects TRBV25-1 to TRBJ1-1, with 8 bases identical to TRBD1. In germline, CDR1 is MGHDK, CDR2 SYGVNS. The CDR3 sequence is 14 residues long. V lost 3 bases to trimming and J lost 4 bases; unmatched junction nucleotides: 4. The CDR3 region has the DNA TGTGCCAGCAGTGAGGACAGGGTTCTCACTGAAGCTTTCTTT. Its protein is CASSEDRVLTEAFF.

This chain joins TRBV5-6 and TRBJ1-2; possible D gene TRBD1, 5 bases. CDR1 is SGHDT and CDR2 is YYEEEE in the germline V gene. The CDR3 consists of 13 residues. V lost 0 bases to trimming and J lost 3 bases, with 6 bases between them. DNA for the CDR3: TGTGCCAGCAGCTTGGGAGGGGACTATGGCTACACCTTC. This translates into CASSLGGDYGYTF.

The V gene is TRBV9, the J gene TRBJ2-1; 7 nucleotides agree with TRBD1. V gave up 1 base and J gave up 4 bases; unmatched junction bases: 5. The CDR3 is made up of 15 amino acids. CDR1 is SGDLS and CDR2 is YYNGEE in the germline V gene. This CDR3 reads CASSVRDSGYNEQFF. The CDR3 region has the DNA TGTGCCAGCAGCGTACGGGACAGTGGGTACAATGAGCAGTTCTTC.

V and J are TRBV7-9 and TRBJ2-7; no definite D call. CDR3 length equals 14 residues. V shed 2 bases and J shed 5 bases, with 13 bases lying between them. Per germline, CDR1 SEHNR and CDR2 FQNEAQ (reference sequence). CDR3 region: CASSLQSTGHEQYF. The DNA for the CDR3 is TGTGCCAGCAGCTTACAGTCAACTGGTCACGAGCAGTACTTC.

The rearrangement links TRBV10-1 to TRBJ1-2; D gene unclear. Trimming cost V 3 bases and J 0 bases, with 8 bases left between them. The CDR3 length is 14 residues. From germline, CDR1 is WNHNN and CDR2 SYGVQD (reference sequence). The CDR3 region has the DNA TGCGCCAGCAGTGATGGGAGCTCTAACTATGGCTACACCTTC. The encoded protein is CASSDGSSNYGYTF.

The rearrangement uses TRBV6-4 and TRBJ1-1; no clear D gene. The CDR3 has 14 amino acids. CDR1 and CDR2 from the germline V gene are MRHNA and SNTAGT. V lost 0 bases, J lost 4 bases, and 9 bases lay in between. The CDR3 loop reads CASSDSSLGTEAFF. The CDR3 region has the DNA TGTGCCAGCAGTGACTCCTCCTTAGGCACTGAAGCTTTCTTT.

V and J are TRBV7-8 and TRBJ1-2; D ambiguous. CDR1 and CDR2 from the germline V gene are SGHVS and FQNEAQ. The V end lost 10 bases, the J end lost 8 bases, and 14 bases lay between the germline ends. The CDR3 spans 11 residues. The DNA for the CDR3 is TGTGCCACCGGGCCCCGCCGGGGCTACACCTTC. This encodes CATGPRRGYTF.

This chain uses TRBV5-1 with TRBJ2-1, with D unresolved. Looked up from germline, CDR1 is SGHRS and CDR2 is YFSETQ. V lost 6 bases, J lost 2 bases, and 12 bases lay in between. The CDR3 is 14 residues long. CDR3 sequence reads: CASMVDDTYNEQFF. The CDR3, as DNA: TGCGCCAGCATGGTGGATGACACCTACAATGAGCAGTTCTTC.

The rearrangement links TRBV7-7 to TRBJ2-5, with 10 bases lining up with TRBD2. The CDR3 covers 17 residues. The germline gives CDR1 SSHAT, CDR2 FNYEAQ (reference sequence). V trimming: 1 base; J trimming: 3 bases; junction bases outside the gene matches: 8. The CDR3 coding sequence is TGTGCCAGCAGCTTAGGTGTAGCGGGAGGCGGCAAAGAGACCCAGTACTTC. Amino acids: CASSLGVAGGGKETQYF.

The chain carries TRBV12-3 or TRBV12-4 and TRBJ2-7, with a weak D call TRBD2 (5 bases). The CDR3 has 12 amino acids. The V end was cut by 6 bases, the J end by 3 bases, with 9 bases between. As DNA, the CDR3 is TGTGCCAGCAGGCGAGAGGGCTACGAGCAGTACTTC. Encoded protein: CASRREGYEQYF.

This chain connects TRBV5-1 to TRBJ2-4; 12 bases match TRBD2. Germline V gene sequence: CDR1 SGHRS, CDR2 YFSETQ. Trimming took 1 base from V and 9 from J; bases not matched to a gene: 17. CDR3 size: 19 residues. In DNA, the CDR3 is TGCGCCAGCAGCTTGAGCCTAGCGGGAGGGCCCGGAGGGAGAGGCATTCAGTACTTC. It codes for CASSLSLAGGPGGRGIQYF.

V is TRBV14 and J is TRBJ1-1; D unresolved. There are 14 residues in the CDR3. Germline lookup yields CDR1 SGHDN and CDR2 FVKESK. With 0 bases removed from V and 6 bases from J, the gap between germline ends came to 11 bases. DNA for the CDR3: TGTGCCAGCAGCCAAGAATGGCAGTACGCTGAAGCTTTCTTT. Protein product: CASSQEWQYAEAFF.

The genes are TRBV28 and TRBJ2-6; no clear D. Germline V gives CDR1 MDHEN, CDR2 SYDVKM. V shed 8 bases and J shed 0 bases, with 5 bases lying between them. The CDR3 totals 13 residues. CDR3 loop: CASESSGANVLTF. CDR3 bases: TGTGCCAGCGAGAGCTCTGGGGCCAACGTCCTGACTTTC.

The J gene is TRBJ1-3, the V gene TRBV10-3; 7 bases line up with TRBD1. The CDR3 has 13 residues. The germline V gene encodes CDR1 ENHRY and CDR2 SYGVKD. V lost 6 bases to trimming and J lost 3 bases; unmatched junction nucleotides: 2. The CDR3 DNA is TGTGCCATCAGCACAGGGGTTGGAAACACCATATATTTT. This encodes CAISTGVGNTIYF.

This chain connects TRBV5-4 to TRBJ2-2, with 13 bases matching TRBD2. After removal of 4 bases from V and 7 bases from J, the junction contained 4 bases not matched to a gene. Germline V gene sequence: CDR1 SGHNT, CDR2 YYREEE (reference sequence). This CDR3 has 15 residues. CDR3 nucleotides: TGTGCCAGCAGCACTAGCGGGAGGGTAGTCGGGGAGCTGTTTTTT. Amino acid sequence: CASSTSGRVVGELFF.

This chain connects TRBV19 to TRBJ1-2, with D uncertain. The CDR3 loop spans 12 amino acids. V was shortened by 0 bases and J by 7 bases, with 6 bases between the two germline ends. Germline CDR1 reads LNHDA; CDR2 reads SQIVND (reference sequence). The CDR3 nucleotides read TGTGCCAGTAGTATAGATCGGGGTGGCTACACCTTC. Translating it yields CASSIDRGGYTF.

V and J are TRBV24-1 and TRBJ1-2; D possibly corresponds to TRBD1 (5 bases). Germline V CDR1 and CDR2: KGHDR, SFDVKD. V lost 9 bases and J 5 bases, leaving 15 bases between the germline ends. This CDR3 region has 13 residues. DNA for the CDR3: TGTGCCACCGCGAATGACAGATTTTATGGCTACACCTTC. Translated, it gives CATANDRFYGYTF.